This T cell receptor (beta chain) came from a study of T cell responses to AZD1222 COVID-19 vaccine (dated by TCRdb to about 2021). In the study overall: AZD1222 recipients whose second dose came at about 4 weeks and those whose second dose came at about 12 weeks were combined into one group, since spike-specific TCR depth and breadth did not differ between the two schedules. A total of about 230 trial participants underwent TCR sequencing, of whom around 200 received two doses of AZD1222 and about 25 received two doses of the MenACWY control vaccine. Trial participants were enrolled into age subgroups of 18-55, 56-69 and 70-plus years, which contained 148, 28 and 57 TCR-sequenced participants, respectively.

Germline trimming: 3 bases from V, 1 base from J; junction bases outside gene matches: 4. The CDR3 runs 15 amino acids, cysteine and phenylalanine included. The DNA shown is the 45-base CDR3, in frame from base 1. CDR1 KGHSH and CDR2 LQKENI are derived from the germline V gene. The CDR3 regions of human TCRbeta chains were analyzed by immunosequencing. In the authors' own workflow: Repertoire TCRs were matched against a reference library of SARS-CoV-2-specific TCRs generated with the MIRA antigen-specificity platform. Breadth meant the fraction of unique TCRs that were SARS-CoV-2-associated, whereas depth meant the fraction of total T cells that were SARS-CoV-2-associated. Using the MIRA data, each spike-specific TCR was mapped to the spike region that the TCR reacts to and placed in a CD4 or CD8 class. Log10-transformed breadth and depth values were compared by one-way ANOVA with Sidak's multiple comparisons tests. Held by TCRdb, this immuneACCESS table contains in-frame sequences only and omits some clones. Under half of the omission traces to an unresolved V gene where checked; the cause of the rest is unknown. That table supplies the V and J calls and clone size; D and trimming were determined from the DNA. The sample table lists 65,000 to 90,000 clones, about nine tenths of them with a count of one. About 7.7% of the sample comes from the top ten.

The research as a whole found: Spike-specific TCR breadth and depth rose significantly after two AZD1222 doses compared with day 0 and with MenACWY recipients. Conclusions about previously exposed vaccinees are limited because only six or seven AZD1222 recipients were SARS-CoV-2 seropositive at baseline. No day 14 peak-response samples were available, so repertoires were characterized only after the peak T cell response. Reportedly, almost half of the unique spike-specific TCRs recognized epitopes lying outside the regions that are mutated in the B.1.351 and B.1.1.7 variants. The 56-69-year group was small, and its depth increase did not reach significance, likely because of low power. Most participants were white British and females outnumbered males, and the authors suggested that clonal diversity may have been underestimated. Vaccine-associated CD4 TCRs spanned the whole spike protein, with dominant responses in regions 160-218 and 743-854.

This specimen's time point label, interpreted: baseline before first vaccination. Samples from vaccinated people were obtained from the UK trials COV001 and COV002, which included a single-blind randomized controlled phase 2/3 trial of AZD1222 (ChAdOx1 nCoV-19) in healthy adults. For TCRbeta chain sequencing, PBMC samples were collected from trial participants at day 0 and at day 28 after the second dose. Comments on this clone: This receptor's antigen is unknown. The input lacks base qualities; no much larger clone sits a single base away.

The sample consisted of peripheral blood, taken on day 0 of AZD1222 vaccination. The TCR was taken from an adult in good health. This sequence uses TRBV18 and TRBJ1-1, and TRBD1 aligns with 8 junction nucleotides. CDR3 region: CASSPMTGANTEAFF. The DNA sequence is TGTGCCAGCTCACCTATGACAGGGGCGAACACTGAAGCTTTCTTT.